Following are 17 T cell receptor beta chains from one sample sequenced in a study of T cell responses to AZD1222 COVID-19 vaccine. Assay used: immunoSEQ multiplex PCR; TCRdb lists only in-frame clones, some missing. Here the sample spans over 150,000 clones, around 92% being singletons. The material sequenced was peripheral blood, taken on day 0 of AZD1222 vaccination. These receptors were taken from an adult in good health.

The chain recombines TRBV11-1 with TRBJ2-7; D is ambiguous. CDR1 is SGHAT, CDR2 FQDESV, per germline (reference sequence). Trimming took off 5 bases at V and 4 bases at J, with 6 bases between the two ends. The CDR3 extends over 11 amino acids. The CDR3 coding sequence is TGTGCCAGCAGCCGATCATACGAGCAGTACTTC. Translation: CASSRSYEQYF.

The chain couples TRBV10-3 to TRBJ2-1; 7 nucleotides align to TRBD2. From germline, CDR1 is ENHRY and CDR2 SYGVKD. The CDR3 loop spans 14 amino acids. J was trimmed by 10 bases and V by 3 bases; bases with no gene match: 9. The CDR3 nucleotides read TGTGCCATCAGTGAAGGTGCGGGAGTGGAAGAGCAGTTCTTC. Its protein product is CAISEGAGVEEQFF.

The J gene is TRBJ2-1, the V gene TRBV10-2, with 7 bases aligning to TRBD2. The V segment lost 2 bases and the J segment 4 bases; nucleotides outside the gene matches: 8. The CDR3 loop spans 16 amino acids. The V gene's germline CDR1 is WSHSY and CDR2 SAAADI. The CDR3 here is CASSEGRDPGYNEQFF. The DNA of the CDR3 is TGCGCCAGCAGTGAGGGGAGGGATCCAGGTTACAATGAGCAGTTCTTC.

This rearrangement joins TRBV11-2 to TRBJ1-3; D perhaps matches TRBD1 (5 bases). CDR3 size: 13 residues. In germline, CDR1 is SGHAT, CDR2 FQNNGV. V lost 5 bases to trimming and J lost 8 bases, with 13 bases between them. In DNA, the CDR3 is TGTGCCAGCAGCCCCGGGGGTGTAGACACCATATATTTT. This encodes CASSPGGVDTIYF. Full variable domain (outside the CDR3, taken from reference TRBV11-2 and TRBJ1-3): EAGVAQSPRYKIIEKRQSVAFWCNPISGHATLYWYQQILGQGPKLLIQFQNNGVVDDSQLPKDRFSAERLKGVDSTLKIQPAKLEDSAVYLCASSPGGVDTIYFGEGSWLTVV.

This chain joins TRBV4-3 and TRBJ1-3; D unresolved. The germline V and J ends were trimmed by 1 base and 0 bases, with 7 bases remaining between them. Germline V gene lookup returns CDR1 LGHNA and CDR2 YSLEER. The CDR3 runs 15 residues. CDR3 residues: CASSQGGYSGNTIYF. CDR3 bases: TGCGCCAGCAGCCAAGGAGGGTACTCTGGAAACACCATATATTTT.

The CDR3 spells CASSYALGAGYTF. Here the CDR3 DNA reads TGTGCCAGCAGTTACGCCCTGGGGGCCGGCTACACCTTC. This chain links TRBV6-5 with TRBJ1-2; tentative D call: TRBD1 (6 bases). V was pared by 2 bases and J by 8 bases, with 12 bases between. CDR1 MNHEY and CDR2 SVGAGI come from the germline V gene. The CDR3 has 13 residues.

This clone was seen only once. V usage is TRBV28 and J usage is TRBJ1-3; possibly TRBD1 for D (5 bases). This CDR3 has 16 amino acids. From germline, CDR1 is MDHEN and CDR2 SYDVKM. Trimming took 8 bases from V and 1 from J, leaving 18 bases between them. The CDR3 DNA reads TGTGCCAGCCTCTCGGGGACCCCAGGATCTGGAAACACCATATATTTT. Amino acids: CASLSGTPGSGNTIYF.

In DNA form, the CDR3 reads TGTGCCACCAGTGATCCCCTCCAAGAGACCCAGTACTTC. It encodes CATSDPLQETQYF. V is TRBV24-1 and J is TRBJ2-5; D ambiguous. V was clipped by 3 bases and J by 1 base, with 5 bases between them. Germline V gives CDR1 KGHDR, CDR2 SFDVKD. The length of the CDR3 is 13 residues.

The V and J genes are TRBV6-5 and TRBJ1-3, with no clear D. The CDR3 is 15 amino acids. The V end was cut by 0 bases, the J end by 2 bases, with 8 bases between. Germline values: CDR1 MNHEY, CDR2 SVGAGI. The CDR3 DNA reads as TGTGCCAGCAGTTACTCTTGGGGAGCTGGAAACACCATATATTTT. Protein: CASSYSWGAGNTIYF.

The chain links TRBV2 to TRBJ1-2; no definite D call. The V end lost 8 bases, the J end lost 4 bases, and 20 bases lay between the germline ends. CDR1 and CDR2 (germline): SNHLY, FYNNEI. The CDR3 runs to 15 residues. Here the CDR3 reads CASQADRTQFYGYTF. CDR3 in DNA: TGTGCCAGCCAGGCGGACCGTACACAATTCTATGGCTACACCTTC.

The chain links TRBV6-5 to TRBJ1-5; D not certain. CDR3 length: 14 amino acids. Trimming removed 8 bases from V and 0 bases from J, with 11 bases in between. CDR1 and CDR2 from the germline V gene are MNHEY and SVGAGI. The CDR3 DNA sequence: TGTGCCAGCTTTCCCCAATATAGCAATCAGCCCCAGCATTTT. Translated: CASFPQYSNQPQHF.

The V and J genes are TRBV2 and TRBJ1-1; possible D gene TRBD1, 6 bases. Germline V gene data show CDR1 as SNHLY and CDR2 as FYNNEI. V shed 6 bases and J shed 5 bases, with 22 bases lying between them. CDR3 length equals 16 residues. CDR3 in amino acids: CASSAQTGRMETEAFF. The CDR3 DNA reads TGTGCCAGCAGCGCTCAAACAGGGAGGATGGAAACTGAAGCTTTCTTT.

The chain carries TRBV28 and TRBJ1-2; possibly TRBD1 for D (5 bases). The V gene lost 8 bases and the J gene lost 2 bases, with 15 bases spanning the gap. Per the germline V gene, CDR1 is MDHEN and CDR2 is SYDVKM. This CDR3 comprises 14 residues. This chain's CDR3 is CASQTAVSNYGYTF. The CDR3 nucleotides are TGTGCCAGCCAGACAGCCGTCTCAAACTATGGCTACACCTTC.

V usage is TRBV29-1 and J usage is TRBJ2-3, with 13 bases matching TRBD2. The CDR3 is 19 residues long. With 3 bases clipped from V and 2 bases from J, the junction kept 14 bases outside the gene matches. Germline V lookup: CDR1 SQVTM, CDR2 ANQGSEA. CDR3 in amino acids: CSVEGEGGTSGALTDTQYF. CDR3 nucleotide sequence: TGCAGCGTTGAGGGTGAGGGGGGGACTAGCGGGGCCCTCACAGATACGCAGTATTTT.

The chain employs TRBV6-6 and TRBJ1-1; 7 bases agree with TRBD1. Germline CDR1 reads MNHNY; CDR2 reads SVGAGI (reference sequence). Germline trimming cut 5 bases from V and 5 bases from J; bases unmatched to any gene: 5. The CDR3 covers 13 residues. The DNA of the CDR3 is TGTGCCAGCAGTACTACAGGGGAGACTGAAGCTTTCTTT. It specifies CASSTTGETEAFF.

J is TRBJ1-1 and V is TRBV28; D may be TRBD1 (6 bases). With 8 bases removed from V and 7 bases from J, the gap between germline ends came to 32 bases. CDR3 size: 18 residues. The germline gives CDR1 MDHEN, CDR2 SYDVKM. CDR3 loop: CASPRGLGGAAPDGEAFF. Here the CDR3 DNA reads TGTGCCAGCCCCCGCGGTTTGGGGGGGGCGGCTCCCGATGGTGAAGCTTTCTTT.

J is TRBJ2-5 and V is TRBV7-8; no firm D call. CDR3 length: 13 residues. Germline V gene data show CDR1 as SGHVS and CDR2 as FQNEAQ. Trimming pared 2 bases from V and 2 bases from J, leaving 6 bases between. The CDR3 region has the DNA TGTGCCAGCAGCTTAACACTACAAGAGACCCAGTACTTC. Its translation is CASSLTLQETQYF.